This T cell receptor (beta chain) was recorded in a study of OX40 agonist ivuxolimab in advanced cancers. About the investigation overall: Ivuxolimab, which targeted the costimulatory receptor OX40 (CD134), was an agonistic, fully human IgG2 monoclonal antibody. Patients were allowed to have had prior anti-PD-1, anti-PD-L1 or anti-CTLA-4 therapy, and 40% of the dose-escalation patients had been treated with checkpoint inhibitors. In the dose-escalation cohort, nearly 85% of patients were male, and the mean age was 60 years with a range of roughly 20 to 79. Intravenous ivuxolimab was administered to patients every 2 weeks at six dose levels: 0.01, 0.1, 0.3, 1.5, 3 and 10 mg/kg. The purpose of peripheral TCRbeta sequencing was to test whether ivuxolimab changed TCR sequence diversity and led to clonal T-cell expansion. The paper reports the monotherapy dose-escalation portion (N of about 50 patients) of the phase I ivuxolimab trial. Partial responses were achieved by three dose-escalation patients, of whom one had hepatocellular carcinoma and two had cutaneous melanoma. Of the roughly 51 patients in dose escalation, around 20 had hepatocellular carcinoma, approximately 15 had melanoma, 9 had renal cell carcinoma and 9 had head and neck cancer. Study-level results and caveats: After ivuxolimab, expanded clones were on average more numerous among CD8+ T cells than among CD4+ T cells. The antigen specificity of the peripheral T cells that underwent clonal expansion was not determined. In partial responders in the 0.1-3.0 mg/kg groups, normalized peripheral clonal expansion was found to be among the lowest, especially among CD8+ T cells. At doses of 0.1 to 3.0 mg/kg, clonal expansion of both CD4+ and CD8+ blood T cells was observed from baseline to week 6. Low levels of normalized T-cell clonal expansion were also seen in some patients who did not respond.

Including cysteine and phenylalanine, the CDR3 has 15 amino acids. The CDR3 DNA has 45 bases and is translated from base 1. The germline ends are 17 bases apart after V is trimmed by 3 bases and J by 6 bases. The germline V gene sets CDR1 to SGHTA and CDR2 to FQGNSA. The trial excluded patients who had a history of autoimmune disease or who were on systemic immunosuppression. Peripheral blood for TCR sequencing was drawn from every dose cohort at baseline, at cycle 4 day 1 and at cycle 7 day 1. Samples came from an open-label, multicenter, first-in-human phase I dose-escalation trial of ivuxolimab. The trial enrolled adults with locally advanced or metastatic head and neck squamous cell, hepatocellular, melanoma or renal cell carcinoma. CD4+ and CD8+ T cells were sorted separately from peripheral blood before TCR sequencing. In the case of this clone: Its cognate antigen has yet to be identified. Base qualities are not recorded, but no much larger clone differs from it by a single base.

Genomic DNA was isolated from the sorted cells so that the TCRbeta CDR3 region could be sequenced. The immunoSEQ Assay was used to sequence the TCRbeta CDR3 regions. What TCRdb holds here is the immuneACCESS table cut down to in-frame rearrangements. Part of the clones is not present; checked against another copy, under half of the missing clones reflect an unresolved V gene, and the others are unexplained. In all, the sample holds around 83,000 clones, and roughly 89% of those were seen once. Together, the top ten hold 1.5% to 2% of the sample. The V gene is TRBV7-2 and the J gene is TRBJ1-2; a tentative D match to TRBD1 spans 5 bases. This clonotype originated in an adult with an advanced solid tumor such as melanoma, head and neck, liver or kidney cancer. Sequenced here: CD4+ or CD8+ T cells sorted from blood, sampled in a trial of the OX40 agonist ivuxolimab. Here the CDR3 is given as CASSFGYGTANGYTF. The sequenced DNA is TGTGCCAGCAGCTTCGGTTATGGGACGGCAAATGGCTACACCTTC.